This section outlines one T cell receptor beta chain sequence together with its context. The antigen this receptor binds is unknown. No much larger clonotype is one base removed from it; base qualities were not supplied. The T-cell fraction in tumor and uninvolved lung tissue was provided by TCR sequencing with the immunoSEQ assay. The source study handled its data this way. In the survival analysis, patients were divided into a high T-cell fraction group (upper tertile) and a low T-cell fraction group (lower two tertiles), and the two groups were compared using a log-rank test. A signed-rank test was used to check for differences in T-cell fraction between paired tumor and uninvolved lung. The clones in this table, taken by TCRdb from immuneACCESS, are in-frame only. Not every clone is retained; where verified, under half of the shortfall comes from an unresolved V gene, and the cause of the rest is unknown. Clonal size and the V and J genes are those of that table, whereas D and trimming came from the DNA. A total of 9,500 to 15,000 clones appear in this sample, about 70% of them only once. The ten largest make up roughly 9.6% of the sample.

This record belongs to a study of tumor-infiltrating lymphocytes in localized non-small cell lung cancer (dated by TCRdb to about 2021). With regard to the full study: The cohort covered several histologies, both smokers and never-smokers, and patients whose samples were collected after neoadjuvant chemotherapy. TCR sequencing was one of several integrated assays, alongside flow cytometry, multiplex immunofluorescence, RNA-seq, exome sequencing and proteomics, applied to the same patients. In total, the ICON cohort consisted of over a hundred surgical patients with localized non-small cell lung cancer who had their tumors resected. A total of 45 to 65 patients were included in the paired tumor versus uninvolved lung comparison of immunoSEQ T-cell fraction. Each patient contributed resected tumor tissue and uninvolved lung tissue from the same patient, described as non-adjacent to the tumor. Broad study findings and their caveats: Assay coverage differed among patients according to how much tissue was available, so only a subset of the cohort had TCR sequencing. No difference in TCR-derived T-cell fraction was observed between the flow cytometry-defined immunotypes IM1 (good prognosis) and IM2 (poor prognosis). Different pieces of the same tissue were used for different assays, so technical variation could not be separated from intratumor heterogeneity. Higher T cell infiltration in tumors than in uninvolved lung tissue was supported by TCRbeta sequencing, consistent with immunofluorescence CD3 counts.

The CDR3 runs 10 residues from the cysteine to the phenylalanine. Of the read, only the CDR3 DNA is kept; its 30 bases are in frame from base 1. V is clipped by 7 bases and J by 6 bases, and the sequence between their germline boundaries is 7 bases long. CDR1 SNHLY and CDR2 FYNNEI are derived from the germline V gene. Enrollment in ICON was initiated in 2016, and the last patient was enrolled in the second half of 2018. Fresh tumor and matched uninvolved tissue for in-depth immune analyses, including TCR sequencing, were collected from a subcohort of some 76 patients. TCR sequencing was performed on DNA isolated from bulk tissue, without cell sorting.

The sequence is built from TRBV2 and TRBJ2-7, with TRBD2 perhaps the D gene, on 6 matching bases. The sequence derives from a human donor with non-small cell lung cancer. Sample: uninvolved lung tissue not adjacent to the tumor. The nucleotide sequence is TGTGCCAGCATGCGGGGCGAGCAGTACTTC. Its protein reads: CASMRGEQYF.